What follows describes a single T cell receptor (beta chain). Its target antigen remains unknown. No much larger clonotype is one base removed from it; base qualities were not supplied. The germline V gene encodes CDR1 LNHDA and CDR2 SQIVND (reference sequence). The V end loses 7 bases and the J end loses 2 bases, and a stretch of 15 bases separates them. The CDR3 covers 15 residues, taking in both the cysteine and the phenylalanine. Only the CDR3 portion is preserved as DNA: 45 bases, with reading frame beginning at the first base. These data are taken from a study of blood T cell repertoires in COVID-19 (dated by TCRdb to 2019 to 2021). Study-level background: Samples covering the acute and convalescent phases of COVID-19 were provided by collaborators in the United States, Italy and Spain. The material from the prospective study consisted of cDNA or gDNA derived from T cells, B-cell-depleted T cells, or PBMCs. The dataset comprised deeply sampled blood TCRbeta repertoires from subjects exposed to, actively infected with, or recovered from COVID-19. The repertoires were released in a freely available public database intended as a resource for research on the immune response to SARS-CoV-2. The samples were drawn from the first 160 participants of the ongoing ImmuneRACE study and from 1,254 subjects provided by 6 global collaborators. A de-identified subject ID, COVID-19 status, age in years and sex were almost always included in the sample metadata. Where HLA class I and class II types were available, the types were taken from metadata supplied by the sample provider, not from assay-based typing. Broad study findings and their caveats: How much clinical and demographic metadata was included differed by source and by participant, and the metadata was provided uncurated.

In Seattle, one collaborating source enrolled patients while the infection was active and tracked those patients longitudinally over the course of disease. Collaborating institutions collected whole blood in K2EDTA tubes following their own protocols. For TCRbeta analysis, collaborators shipped samples in one of three forms: frozen whole blood, isolated PBMCs, or DNA extracted from either of those sample types. TCRbeta CDR3 regions were amplified from genomic DNA using the immunoSEQ Assay, a bias-controlled multiplex PCR. The published analysis was carried out like this. The number of nucleated cells in each sample was estimated from the amplification of reference gene primers within the assay. To quantify the absolute abundance of each unique TCRbeta CDR3 rearrangement, sequence reads were collapsed and filtered. Productive Simpson clonality was computed per sample as the square root of Simpson's diversity index over productive rearrangements. Not all clones reach the TCRdb copy of this immuneACCESS table, which keeps in-frame sequences only. Checked studies attribute under half of the gap to unresolved V genes and leave the rest unexplained. V and J calls and clone size are copied from that table; D and trimming were computed from the DNA. For this sample there are 150,000 to 190,000 clones; about 85% appear just once. Clones ranked in the top ten supply less than 10% of the sample.

This receptor was taken from a woman between 55 and 75 years old with COVID-19, enrolled during active disease. In this chain, TRBV19 is recombined with TRBJ1-5, and TRBD1 may be the D gene, going by 6 matching bases. Material: peripheral blood. The CDR3 has the sequence CASKPQGTGNQPQHF. The nucleotide sequence reads TGTGCCAGTAAACCCCAGGGGACGGGCAATCAGCCCCAGCATTTT.